The 5 T cell receptor beta chains below come from one sample, sequenced in a study of T-cell reconstitution after alpha-beta-depleted transplantation in children. TCRbeta library construction was performed incorporating unique molecular identifiers. TCRdb analysed the PCR reads with MiXCR anew, one entry per CDR3 protein. The table has a few hundred thousand distinct CDR3 sequences, under 8.5% seen once; the top ten hold approximately 6%. The sequenced sample was PBMCs, obtained before TCRalphabeta/CD19-depleted stem cell transplant. The receptors come from a boy between 2 and 15 years old with acute lymphoblastic leukemia, due to receive a stem cell transplant.

This clonotype was picked up many times. The genes are TRBV20-1 and TRBJ1-5; no reliable D call. Germline V gene lookup returns CDR1 DFQATT and CDR2 SNEGSKA (reference sequence). V gave up 2 bases and J gave up 1 base, with 18 bases separating them. The CDR3 has 17 amino acids. Written as DNA, the CDR3 is TGCAGTGCTAGATGCGCGGGGTATATGGGGAGCAATCAGCCCCAGCATTTT. The encoded protein is CSARCAGYMGSNQPQHF.

This clonotype came up many times. The genes are TRBV29-1 and TRBJ2-3; D gene uncertain. Between the trimmed V and J ends, which lost 7 bases and 4 bases, there was a span of 15 bases. Germline CDR1 and CDR2: SQVTM and ANQGSEA. CDR3 size: 13 residues. The CDR3 here is CSAGRTSPDTQYF. The CDR3 bases are TGCAGCGCTGGACGGACCTCACCAGATACGCAGTATTTT.

The table lists this clonotype with many counts. CDR3: CASSPDRAQETQYF. For the CDR3, the DNA is TGCGCCAGCAGCCCAGACAGGGCCCAAGAGACCCAGTACTTC. The V gene is TRBV4-3, the J gene TRBJ2-5; the match to TRBD1 covers 7 bases. V lost 4 bases, J lost 1 base, and 3 bases stayed unmatched. CDR1 and CDR2 from the germline V gene are LGHNA and YSLEER. The length of the CDR3 is 14 residues.

CDR3 in DNA: TGTGCCAGCAGCCAAGGACATGCTTACAATGAGCAGTTCTTC. It translates to CASSQGHAYNEQFF. V usage is TRBV3-1 and J usage is TRBJ2-1; no clear D gene. CDR1 is LGHDT, CDR2 YNNKEL, per germline (reference sequence). The CDR3 totals 14 residues. The V end lost 1 base, the J end lost 4 bases, and 8 bases lay between the germline ends.

This clonotype was counted ten times or more. The CDR3 loop is CSVDGVSVTEAFF. The DNA for the CDR3 is TGCAGCGTGGACGGGGTGTCGGTCACTGAAGCTTTCTTT. The genes are TRBV29-1 and TRBJ1-1, with D unclear. From germline, CDR1 is SQVTM and CDR2 ANQGSEA. This CDR3 contains 13 residues. Trimming stripped 6 bases from V and 4 bases from J, with 15 bases between.